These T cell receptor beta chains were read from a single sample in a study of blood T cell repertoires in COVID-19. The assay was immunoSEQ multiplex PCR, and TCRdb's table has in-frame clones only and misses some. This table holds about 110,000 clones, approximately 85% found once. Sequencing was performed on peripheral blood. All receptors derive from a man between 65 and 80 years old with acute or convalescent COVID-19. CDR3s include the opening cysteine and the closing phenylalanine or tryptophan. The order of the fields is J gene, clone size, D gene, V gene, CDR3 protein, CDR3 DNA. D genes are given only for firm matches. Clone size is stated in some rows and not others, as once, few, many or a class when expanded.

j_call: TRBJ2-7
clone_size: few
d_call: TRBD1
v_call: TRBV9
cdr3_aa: CASSVDQEPGQGVREQYF
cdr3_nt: TGTGCCAGCAGCGTAGACCAAGAACCGGGACAGGGGGTGCGGGAGCAGTACTTC

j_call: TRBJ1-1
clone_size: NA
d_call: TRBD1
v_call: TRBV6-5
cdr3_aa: CASSPSTGGKAFF
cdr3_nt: TGTGCCAGCAGTCCCTCGACAGGGGGAAAAGCTTTCTTT

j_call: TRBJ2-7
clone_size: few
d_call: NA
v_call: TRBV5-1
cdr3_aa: CASSRYSSDEQYF
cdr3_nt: TGCGCCAGCAGTCGTTATAGTTCCGACGAGCAGTACTTC

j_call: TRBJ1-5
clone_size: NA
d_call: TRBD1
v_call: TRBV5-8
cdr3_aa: CASGQTGDSNQPQHF
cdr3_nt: TGTGCCAGCGGACAGACAGGGGATAGCAATCAGCCCCAGCATTTT

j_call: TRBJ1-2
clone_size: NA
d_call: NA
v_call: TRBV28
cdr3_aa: CASSRPGYGYTF
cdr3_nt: TGTGCCAGCAGTAGGCCAGGCTATGGCTACACCTTC

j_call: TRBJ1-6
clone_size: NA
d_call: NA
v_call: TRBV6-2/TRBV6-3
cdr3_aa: CASSYSSGAGNSPLHF
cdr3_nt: TGTGCCAGCAGTTACTCATCAGGGGCGGGTAATTCACCCCTCCACTTT

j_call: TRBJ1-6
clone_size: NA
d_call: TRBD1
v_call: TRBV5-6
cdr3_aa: CASSFQWGRGHSPLHF
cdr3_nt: TGTGCCAGCAGCTTTCAGTGGGGCAGGGGGCATTCACCCCTCCACTTT

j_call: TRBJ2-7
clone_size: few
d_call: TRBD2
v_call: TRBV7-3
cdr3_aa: CASSLGLGGKRNEQYF
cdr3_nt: TGTGCCAGCAGCTTGGGATTGGGAGGGAAGAGGAACGAGCAGTACTTC

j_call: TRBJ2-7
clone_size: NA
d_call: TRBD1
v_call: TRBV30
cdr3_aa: CAWGRGSSYEQYF
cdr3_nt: TGTGCCTGGGGCAGGGGGAGCTCCTACGAGCAGTACTTC

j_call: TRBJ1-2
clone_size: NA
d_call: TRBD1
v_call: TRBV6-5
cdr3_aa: CASSYGTGGRQGGYTF
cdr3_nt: TGTGCCAGCAGTTACGGGACAGGGGGTCGGCAGGGTGGCTACACCTTC

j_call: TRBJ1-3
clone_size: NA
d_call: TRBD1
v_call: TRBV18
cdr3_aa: CASSRNLQGAGNTIYF
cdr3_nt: TGTGCCAGCTCACGCAATCTTCAGGGGGCTGGAAACACCATATATTTT

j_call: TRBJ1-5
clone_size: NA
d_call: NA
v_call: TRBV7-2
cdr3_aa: CASSLLLNQPQHF
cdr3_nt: TGTGCCAGCAGCTTACTCCTAAATCAGCCCCAGCATTTT

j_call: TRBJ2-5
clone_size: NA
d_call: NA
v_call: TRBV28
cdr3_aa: CASSLFGETQYF
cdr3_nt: TGTGCCAGCAGTTTATTCGGGGAGACCCAGTACTTC

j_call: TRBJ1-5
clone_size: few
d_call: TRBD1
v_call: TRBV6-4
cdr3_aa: CASRNTGVGQPQHF
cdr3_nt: TGTGCCAGCAGAAATACAGGGGTAGGTCAGCCCCAGCATTTT

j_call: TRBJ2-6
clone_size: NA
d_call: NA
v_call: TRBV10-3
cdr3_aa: CAIMEGSGANVLTF
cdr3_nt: TGTGCCATCATGGAGGGCTCTGGGGCCAACGTCCTGACTTTC

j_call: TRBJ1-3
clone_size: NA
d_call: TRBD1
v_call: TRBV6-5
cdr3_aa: CASSYSSGTAGNTIYF
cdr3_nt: TGTGCCAGCAGTTACTCTTCGGGGACAGCTGGAAACACCATATATTTT

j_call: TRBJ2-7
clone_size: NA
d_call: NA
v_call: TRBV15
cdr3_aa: CATSRVGLGYEQYF
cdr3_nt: TGTGCCACCAGCAGAGTGGGGCTAGGGTACGAGCAGTACTTC

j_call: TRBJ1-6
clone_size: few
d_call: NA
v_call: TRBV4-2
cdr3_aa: CASSQAERGNSPLHF
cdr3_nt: TGTGCCAGCAGCCAGGCCGAGCGGGGAAATTCACCCCTCCACTTT

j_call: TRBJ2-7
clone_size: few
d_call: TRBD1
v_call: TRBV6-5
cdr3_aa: CASKRGQIGYEQYF
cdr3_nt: TGTGCCAGCAAAAGGGGACAGATAGGCTACGAGCAGTACTTC

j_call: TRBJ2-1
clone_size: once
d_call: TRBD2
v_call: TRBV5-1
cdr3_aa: CASSLRGGRFGNEQFF
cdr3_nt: TGCGCCAGCAGCTTGCGAGGCGGGAGATTCGGGAATGAGCAGTTCTTC

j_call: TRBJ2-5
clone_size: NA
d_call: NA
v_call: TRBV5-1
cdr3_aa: CASSLDRAPNQQETQYF
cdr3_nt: TGCGCCAGCAGCTTGGACAGGGCGCCGAACCAACAAGAGACCCAGTACTTC

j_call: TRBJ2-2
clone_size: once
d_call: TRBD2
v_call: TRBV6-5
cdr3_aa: CASRPNGGFGGELFF
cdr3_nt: TGTGCCAGCAGGCCCAACGGGGGGTTCGGCGGGGAGCTGTTTTTT

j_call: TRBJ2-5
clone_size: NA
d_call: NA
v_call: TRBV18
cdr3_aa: CASSLRQAQETQYF
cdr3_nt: TGTGCCAGCTCACTCAGACAAGCTCAAGAGACCCAGTACTTC

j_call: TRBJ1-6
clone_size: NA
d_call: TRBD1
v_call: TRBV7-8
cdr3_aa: CASSLDSDRAPNSPLHF
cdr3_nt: TGTGCCAGCAGCTTAGATTCGGACAGGGCGCCTAATTCACCCCTCCACTTT

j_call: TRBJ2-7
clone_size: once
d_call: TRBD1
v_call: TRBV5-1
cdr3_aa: CASSLGGTGKNYEQYF
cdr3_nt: TGCGCCAGCAGCTTGGGGGGGACAGGGAAAAACTACGAGCAGTACTTC

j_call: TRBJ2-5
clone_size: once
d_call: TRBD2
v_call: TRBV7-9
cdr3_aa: CASSLSPGLAGDETQYF
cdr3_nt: TGTGCCAGCAGCTTATCCCCCGGACTAGCGGGAGATGAGACCCAGTACTTC

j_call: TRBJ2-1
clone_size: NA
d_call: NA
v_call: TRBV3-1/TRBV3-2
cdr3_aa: CASKTGTSSYNEQFF
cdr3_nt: TGTGCCAGCAAGACCGGGACATCCTCCTACAATGAGCAGTTCTTC

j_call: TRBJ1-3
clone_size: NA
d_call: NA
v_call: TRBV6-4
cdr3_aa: CASSDPGGKANTIYF
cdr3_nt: TGTGCCAGCAGTGACCCGGGAGGTAAAGCAAACACCATATATTTT

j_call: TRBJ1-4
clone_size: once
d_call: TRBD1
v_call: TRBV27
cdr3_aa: CASSKTGLSNEKLFF
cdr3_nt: TGTGCCAGCAGTAAGACAGGGTTATCTAATGAAAAACTGTTTTTT

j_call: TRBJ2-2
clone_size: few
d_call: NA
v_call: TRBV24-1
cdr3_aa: CATRGEANTGELFF
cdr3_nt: TGTGCCACCAGGGGGGAGGCGAACACCGGGGAGCTGTTTTTT

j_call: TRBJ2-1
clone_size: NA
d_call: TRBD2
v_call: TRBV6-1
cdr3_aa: CASSEVRTSGGAPYNEQFF
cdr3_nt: TGTGCCAGCAGTGAAGTTCGGACTAGCGGGGGGGCACCGTACAATGAGCAGTTCTTC

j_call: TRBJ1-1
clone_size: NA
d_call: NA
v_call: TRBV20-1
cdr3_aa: CSATFQGSAFF
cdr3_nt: TGCAGTGCCACATTCCAGGGATCTGCTTTCTTT

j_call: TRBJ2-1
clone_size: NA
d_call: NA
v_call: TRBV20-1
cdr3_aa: CSAAPGRGQFF
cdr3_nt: TGCAGTGCTGCCCCCGGGAGAGGGCAGTTCTTC

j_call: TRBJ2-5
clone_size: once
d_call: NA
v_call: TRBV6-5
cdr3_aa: CASSYLGAQAQYF
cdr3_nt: TGTGCCAGCAGTTACTTGGGGGCCCAGGCCCAGTACTTC

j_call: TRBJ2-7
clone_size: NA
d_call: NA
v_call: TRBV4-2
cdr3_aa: CASHIATSYEQYF
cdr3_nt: TGTGCCAGCCACATAGCCACCTCCTACGAGCAGTACTTC

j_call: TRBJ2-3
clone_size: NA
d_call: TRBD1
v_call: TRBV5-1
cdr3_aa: CASSLTGASTDTQYF
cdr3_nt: TGCGCCAGCAGCTTGACAGGGGCTAGCACAGATACGCAGTATTTT